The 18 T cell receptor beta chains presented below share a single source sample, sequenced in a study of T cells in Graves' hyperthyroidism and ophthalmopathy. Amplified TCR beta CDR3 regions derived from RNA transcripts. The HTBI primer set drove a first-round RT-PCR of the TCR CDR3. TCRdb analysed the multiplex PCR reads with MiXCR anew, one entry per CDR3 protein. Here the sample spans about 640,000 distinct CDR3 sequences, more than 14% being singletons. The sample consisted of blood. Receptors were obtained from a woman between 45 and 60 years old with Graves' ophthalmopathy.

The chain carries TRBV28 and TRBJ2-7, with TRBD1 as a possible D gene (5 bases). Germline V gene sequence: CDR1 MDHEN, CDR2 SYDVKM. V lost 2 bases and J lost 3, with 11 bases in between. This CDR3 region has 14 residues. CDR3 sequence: CASSLGQSLYEQYF. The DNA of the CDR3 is TGTGCCAGCAGTTTAGGACAATCCCTCTACGAGCAGTACTTC.

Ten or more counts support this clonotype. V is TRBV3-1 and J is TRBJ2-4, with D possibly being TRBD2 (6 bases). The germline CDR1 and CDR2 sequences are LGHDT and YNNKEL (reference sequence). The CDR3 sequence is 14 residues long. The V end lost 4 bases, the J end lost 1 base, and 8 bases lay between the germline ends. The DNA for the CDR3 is TGTGCCAGCAGCCTTGCGGGGGCCAAAAACATTCAGTACTTC. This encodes CASSLAGAKNIQYF.

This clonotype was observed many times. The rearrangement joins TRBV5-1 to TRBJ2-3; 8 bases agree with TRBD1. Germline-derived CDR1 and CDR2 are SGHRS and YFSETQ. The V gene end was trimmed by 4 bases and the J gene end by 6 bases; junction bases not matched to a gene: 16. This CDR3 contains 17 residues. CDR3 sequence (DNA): TGCGCCAGCAGCCTCTTCTCAGGGGGCTTTTTGTCGGATACGCAGTATTTT. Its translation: CASSLFSGGFLSDTQYF.

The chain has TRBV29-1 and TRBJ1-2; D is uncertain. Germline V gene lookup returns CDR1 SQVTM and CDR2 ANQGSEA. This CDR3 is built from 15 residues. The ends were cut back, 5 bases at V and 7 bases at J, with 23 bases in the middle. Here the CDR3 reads CSVPRIRTPGLGYTF. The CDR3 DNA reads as TGCAGCGTTCCACGAATTCGGACCCCCGGACTTGGCTACACCTTC. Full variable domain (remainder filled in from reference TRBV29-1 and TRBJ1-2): SAVISQKPSRDICQRGTSLTIQCQVDSQVTMMFWYRQQPGQSLTLIATANQGSEATYESGFVIDKFPISRPNLTFSTLTVSNMSPEDSSIYLCSVPRIRTPGLGYTFGSGTRLTVV.

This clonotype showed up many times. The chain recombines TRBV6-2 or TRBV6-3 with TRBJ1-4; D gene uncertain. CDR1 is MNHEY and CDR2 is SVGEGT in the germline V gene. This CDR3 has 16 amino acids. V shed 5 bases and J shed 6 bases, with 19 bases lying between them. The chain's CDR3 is CASSPLRGGWDEKLFF. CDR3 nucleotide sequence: TGTGCCAGCAGTCCCCTCCGTGGAGGGTGGGATGAAAAACTGTTTTTT.

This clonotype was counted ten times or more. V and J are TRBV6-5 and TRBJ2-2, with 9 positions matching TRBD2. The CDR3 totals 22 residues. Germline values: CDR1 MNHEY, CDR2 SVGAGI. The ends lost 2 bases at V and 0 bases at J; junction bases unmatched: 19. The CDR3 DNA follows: TGTGCCAGCAGTTACCTTCCCGGATATTTGACTAGCGGAAAACCGAACACCGGGGAGCTGTTTTTT. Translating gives CASSYLPGYLTSGKPNTGELFF.

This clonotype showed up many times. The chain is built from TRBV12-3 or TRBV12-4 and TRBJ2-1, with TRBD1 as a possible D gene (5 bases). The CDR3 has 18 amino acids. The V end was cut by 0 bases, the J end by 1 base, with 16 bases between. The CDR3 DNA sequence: TGTGCCAGCAGTTTAGCCAGGGTCCCGACTGATTCCTACAATGAGCAGTTCTTC. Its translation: CASSLARVPTDSYNEQFF.

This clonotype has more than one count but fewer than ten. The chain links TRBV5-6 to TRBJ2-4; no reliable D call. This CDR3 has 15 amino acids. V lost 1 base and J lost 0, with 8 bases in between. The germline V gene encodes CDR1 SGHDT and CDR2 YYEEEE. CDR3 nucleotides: TGTGCCAGCAGCTTGTGGGTTTTAGCCAAAAACATTCAGTACTTC. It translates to CASSLWVLAKNIQYF.

This CDR3 is CASSTAGGGETQYF. The CDR3 nucleotides read TGTGCCAGCAGCACAGCAGGGGGCGGGGAGACCCAGTACTTC. The chain uses TRBV7-9 and TRBJ2-5; 8 bases match TRBD1. V lost 5 bases and J lost 5; bases outside the gene matches: 7. Germline CDR1 SEHNR, CDR2 FQNEAQ (reference sequence). The CDR3 has 14 residues.

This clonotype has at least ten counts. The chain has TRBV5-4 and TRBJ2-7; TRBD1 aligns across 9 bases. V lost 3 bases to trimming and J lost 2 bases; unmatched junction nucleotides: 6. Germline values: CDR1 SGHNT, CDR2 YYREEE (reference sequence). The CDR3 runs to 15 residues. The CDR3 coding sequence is TGTGCCAGCAGCTCAATGGACAGGGGAACCTACGAGCAGTACTTC. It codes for CASSSMDRGTYEQYF.

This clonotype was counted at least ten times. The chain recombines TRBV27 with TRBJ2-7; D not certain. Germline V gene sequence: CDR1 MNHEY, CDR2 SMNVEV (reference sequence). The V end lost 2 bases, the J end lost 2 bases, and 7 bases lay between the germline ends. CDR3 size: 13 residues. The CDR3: CASSLQETYEQYF. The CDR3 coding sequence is TGTGCCAGCAGTTTACAGGAAACCTACGAGCAGTACTTC.

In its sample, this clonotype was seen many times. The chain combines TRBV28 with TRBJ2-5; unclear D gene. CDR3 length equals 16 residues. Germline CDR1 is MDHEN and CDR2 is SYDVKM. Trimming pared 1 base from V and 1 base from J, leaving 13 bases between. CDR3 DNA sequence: TGTGCCAGCAGTTTATATACAGCTGGGATCCAAGAGACCCAGTACTTC. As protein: CASSLYTAGIQETQYF.

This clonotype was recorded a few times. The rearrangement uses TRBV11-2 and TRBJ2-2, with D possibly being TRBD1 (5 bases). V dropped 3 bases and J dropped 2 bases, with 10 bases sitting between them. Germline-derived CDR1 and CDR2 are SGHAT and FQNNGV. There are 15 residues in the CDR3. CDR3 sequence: CASSLDILNTGELFF. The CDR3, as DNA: TGTGCCAGCAGCTTGGACATACTAAACACCGGGGAGCTGTTTTTT.

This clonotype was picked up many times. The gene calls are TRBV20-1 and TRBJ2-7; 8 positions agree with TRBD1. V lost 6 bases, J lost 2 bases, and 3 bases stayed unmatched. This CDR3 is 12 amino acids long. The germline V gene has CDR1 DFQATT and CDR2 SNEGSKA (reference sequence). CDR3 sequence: CSAEDRAYEQYF. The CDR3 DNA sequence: TGCAGTGCAGAGGACAGGGCCTACGAGCAGTACTTC.

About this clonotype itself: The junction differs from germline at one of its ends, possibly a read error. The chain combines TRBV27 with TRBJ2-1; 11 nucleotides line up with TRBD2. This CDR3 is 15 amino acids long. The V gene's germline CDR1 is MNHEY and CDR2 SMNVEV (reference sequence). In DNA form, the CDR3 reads TGTGCCGGCAGTTTAATAGCGGGAGGGCCGAATGAGCAGTTCTTC. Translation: CAGSLIAGGPNEQFF.

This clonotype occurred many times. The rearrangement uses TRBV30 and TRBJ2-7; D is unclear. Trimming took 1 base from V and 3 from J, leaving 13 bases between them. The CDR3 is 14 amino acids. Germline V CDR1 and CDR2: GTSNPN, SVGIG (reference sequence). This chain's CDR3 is CAWSALGRVYEQYF. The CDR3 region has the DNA TGTGCCTGGAGTGCCCTTGGACGGGTCTACGAGCAGTACTTC. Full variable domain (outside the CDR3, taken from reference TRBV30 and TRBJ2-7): SQTIHQWPATLVQPVGSPLSLECTVEGTSNPNLYWYRQAAGRGLQLLFYSVGIGQISSEVPQNLSASRPQDRQFILSSKKLLLSDSGFYLCAWSALGRVYEQYFGPGTRLTVT.

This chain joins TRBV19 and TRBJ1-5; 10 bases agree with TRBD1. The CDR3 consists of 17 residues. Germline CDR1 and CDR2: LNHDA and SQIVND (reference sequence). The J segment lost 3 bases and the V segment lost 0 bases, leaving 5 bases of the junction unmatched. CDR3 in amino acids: CASSIDRTGGYNQPQHF. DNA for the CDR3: TGTGCCAGTAGTATAGATAGGACAGGGGGTTACAATCAGCCCCAGCATTTT.

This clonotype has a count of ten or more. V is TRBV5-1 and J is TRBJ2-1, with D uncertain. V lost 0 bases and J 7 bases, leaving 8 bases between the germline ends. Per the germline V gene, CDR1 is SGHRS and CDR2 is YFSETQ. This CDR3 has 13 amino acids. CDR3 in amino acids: CASSLALINEQFF. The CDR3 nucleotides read TGCGCCAGCAGCTTGGCTCTGATAAATGAGCAGTTCTTC.